The rows below give T cell receptor beta chains drawn from one sample of a study of T cells in Graves' hyperthyroidism and ophthalmopathy. TCRdb recomputed calls from the multiplex PCR reads with MiXCR, one row per CDR3 protein. The sample lists about 300,000 distinct CDR3 sequences; approximately 18% were seen once. The sample taken for sequencing was blood. These receptors originate from a man aged 45 to 65 with Graves' ophthalmopathy. The CDR3 runs from the conserved cysteine through the conserved F or W. D genes are given only for firm matches. Clone size is not always given. Where it is, it says once, few, many or a class for expanded clones.

d_call j_call cdr3_length clone_size v_call cdr3_nt cdr3_aa
TRBD1 TRBJ1-2 14 . TRBV6-1 TGTGCCAGCAGAACCGGGACAGGGGCCCCTGGCTACACCTTC CASRTGTGAPGYTF
TRBD2 TRBJ2-3 16 many TRBV10-3 TGTGCCATCAGTGATATAGCGGGAGGAGGTCCAGATACGCAGTATTTT CAISDIAGGGPDTQYF
. TRBJ1-1 15 . TRBV5-6 TGTGCCAGCAGCCGGACGAGGGCGGCGAGCACTGAAGCTTTCTTT CASSRTRAASTEAFF
TRBD1 TRBJ1-2 15 . TRBV6-6 TGTGCCAGCAGTTACTTCAGGACAGGAAGTTATGGCTACACCTTC CASSYFRTGSYGYTF
. TRBJ2-7 13 . TRBV5-5 TGTGCCAGCAGCTACGACCCGTCCTACGAGCAGTACTTC CASSYDPSYEQYF
TRBD2 TRBJ2-1 14 few TRBV20-1 TGCAGTGCTAGAGATCGACGGGGGGGGGATGAGCAGTTCTTC CSARDRRGGDEQFF
TRBD2 TRBJ2-1 15 many TRBV2 TGTGCCAGCAGTGATAGTCTAGCGGGAGGGATTGAGCAGTTCTTC CASSDSLAGGIEQFF
. TRBJ2-3 11 . TRBV3-1 TGTGCCAGCAGCCATGAGGGAGGGCAGTATTTT CASSHEGGQYF
. TRBJ2-7 16 . TRBV6-2/TRBV6-3 TGTGCCAGCAGTTACTCGCCCGGCCCCGTCCCCACGGAGCAGTACTTC CASSYSPGPVPTEQYF
. TRBJ2-5 15 many TRBV2 TGTGCCAGCAGTGAAGGGGGAGGAAGGCAAGAGACCCAGTACTTC CASSEGGGRQETQYF
. TRBJ2-2 14 . TRBV7-7 TGTGCTAGCAGCTCTAACGTGGGACCCGGGGAGCTGTTTTTT CASSSNVGPGELFF
. TRBJ2-5 12 . TRBV2 TGTGCCAGCAGGCGGGACGGAGAGACCCAGTACTTC CASRRDGETQYF
. TRBJ2-5 14 . TRBV28 TGTGCCAGCAGTCCAGGGTGGGGCCAAGAGACCCAGTACTTC CASSPGWGQETQYF
. TRBJ1-5 17 many TRBV6-5 TGTGCCAGCAGTTACGGAGGGGGGTCCTATAGCAATCAGCCCCAGCATTTT CASSYGGGSYSNQPQHF
. TRBJ1-5 13 few TRBV4-2 TGTGCCAGCAGCCAAAACCTGGGGGAGCCCCAGCATTTT CASSQNLGEPQHF
. TRBJ2-3 14 many TRBV20-1 TGCAGTGCTAACCGGGGGATTAGCACAGATACGCAGTATTTT CSANRGISTDTQYF
TRBD2 TRBJ2-7 15 many TRBV28 TGTGCCAGCAGTTTGGGGGGGGGTGTTTTGGGTGAGCAGTACTTC CASSLGGGVLGEQYF
. TRBJ2-7 13 . TRBV30 TGTGCCTGGAGTGTAGAGGGGTCCTACGAGCAGTACTTC CAWSVEGSYEQYF
. TRBJ2-5 13 . TRBV5-6 TGTGCCAGCAGCCCCGTCGCTCGGGAGACCCAGTACTTC CASSPVARETQYF
. TRBJ2-1 12 . TRBV10-3 TGTGCCATCAGTGAGCTGAGCAATGAGCAGTTCTTC CAISELSNEQFF
. TRBJ2-4 17 few TRBV20-1 TGCAGTGCCCTAACGCGGGGACATACCCTCCCCAAAAACATTCAGTACTTC CSALTRGHTLPKNIQYF
TRBD2 TRBJ2-1 16 . TRBV4-1 TGCGCCAGCAGCCTCCTAAGACTAGCGGGATACAATGAGCAGTTCTTC CASSLLRLAGYNEQFF
. TRBJ1-5 12 many TRBV2 TGTGCCAGCAGGGTGGGTCAGCAGCCCCAGCATTTT CASRVGQQPQHF
. TRBJ2-7 10 many TRBV20-1 TGCAGTGCTGTCGACGTCGAGCAGTACTTC CSAVDVEQYF
. TRBJ1-2 16 few TRBV30 TGTGCCTGGATGATTGCAGGACTTATTACTAACTATGGCTACACCTTC CAWMIAGLITNYGYTF
TRBD2 TRBJ2-7 14 many TRBV12-3/TRBV12-4 TGTGCCAGCAGTCCGCTAGCGGGTTCCTACGAGCAGTACTTC CASSPLAGSYEQYF
TRBD1 TRBJ2-1 14 once TRBV28 TGTGCCAGCTGTGGGACAGGGCCTTACAATGAGCAGTTCTTC CASCGTGPYNEQFF
TRBD2 TRBJ2-3 14 few TRBV20-1 TGCAGTGTTGCTAGCGGGAGGTTAGCAGATACGCAGTATTTT CSVASGRLADTQYF
TRBD2 TRBJ2-7 16 . TRBV10-2 TGCGCCAGTTCCGCGGGACTAGCGTGGAACTCCTACGAGCAGTACTTC CASSAGLAWNSYEQYF
. TRBJ2-5 15 many TRBV7-3 TGTGCCAGCAGCTTAACGGGCAGTAGGAGTGAGACCCAGTACTTC CASSLTGSRSETQYF
. TRBJ2-5 13 . TRBV5-8 TGTACCAGCAGCCAATACTTCCAAGAGACCCAGTACTTC CTSSQYFQETQYF
. TRBJ1-2 15 . TRBV19 TGTGCCGTCTACATCCGGGACACCCACGGAGCTGGCTACACCTTC CAVYIRDTHGAGYTF
. TRBJ1-2 14 . TRBV10-2 TGCGCCAGCAGTGATAGAGGCGGGCGGGATGGCTACACCTTC CASSDRGGRDGYTF
TRBD1 TRBJ2-7 15 many TRBV3-1 TGTGCCAGCAGCCAGAGGGACAGGGGGCCCTACGAGCAGTACTTC CASSQRDRGPYEQYF
TRBD1 TRBJ2-1 15 . TRBV7-3 TGTGCCAGCAGCTTAACAGGGGGCGCCGGAAATGAGCAGCTCTTC CASSLTGGAGNEQLF
TRBD1 TRBJ1-5 16 many TRBV12-3/TRBV12-4 TGTGCCAGCAGTTTTGGGACAGGGTATAGCAATCAGCCCCAGCATTTT CASSFGTGYSNQPQHF
TRBD1 TRBJ2-5 14 . TRBV28 TGTGCCAGCAGTTCGGGACAGGGGCTATCGACCCAGTACTTC CASSSGQGLSTQYF
. TRBJ2-5 12 many TRBV28 TGTGCCAGCAGTCTGCCCCCGGAGTACCAGTACTTC CASSLPPEYQYF
. TRBJ2-7 16 few TRBV3-1 TGTGCCAGCAGCCAAAACCTCCGTTTGTTGGAGGGGGAGCAGTACTTC CASSQNLRLLEGEQYF
. TRBJ1-1 14 . TRBV19 TGTGCCAGTAGTATGAAGATTTCGAACACTGAAGCTTTCTTT CASSMKISNTEAFF
TRBD2 TRBJ2-3 17 few TRBV29-1 TGCAGCGTTGAAGATCTCGGTGGCGGGAGAGGCACAGATACGCAGTATTTT CSVEDLGGGRGTDTQYF
TRBD1 TRBJ2-3 16 many TRBV9 TGTGCCAGCAGCGTAGCTCGGGGACAGCGCACAGATACGCAGTATTTT CASSVARGQRTDTQYF
TRBD1 TRBJ2-7 15 . TRBV15 TGTGCCACCAGCTTCGGACAGGGGGAAACCTACGAGCAGTACTTC CATSFGQGETYEQYF
TRBD2 TRBJ2-5 12 few TRBV2 TGTGCCAGCAGGGGGACTAGCGACCCCCACTACTTC CASRGTSDPHYF
. TRBJ2-7 14 many TRBV20-1 TGCAGTGCTAGGGTGGCGGACAACTTCTACGAGCAGTACTTC CSARVADNFYEQYF
TRBD2 TRBJ2-1 19 few TRBV16 TGTGCCAGCAGACGCGACAGGGGGGGACTAGCGGACTTCTACAATGAGCAGTTCTTC CASRRDRGGLADFYNEQFF
. TRBJ1-2 14 many TRBV28 TGTGCCAGCAGTCCCCCCAGTCATCTTAATGGCTACACCTTC CASSPPSHLNGYTF
TRBD2 TRBJ2-7 14 few TRBV29-1 TGCAGCGCCCTCCCTAACCCTAGCGGGAGCGAGCAGTACTTC CSALPNPSGSEQYF
TRBD2 TRBJ2-5 16 . TRBV24-1 TGTGCCACCAGTGACCGGACTAGCGGGAGACTTGAGACCCAGTACTTC CATSDRTSGRLETQYF
TRBD2 TRBJ2-5 16 few TRBV4-1 TGCGCCAGCAGCCAAGGGGAGTTGGTAGCGGGAGAGACCCAGTACTTC CASSQGELVAGETQYF
TRBD2 TRBJ2-7 16 . TRBV19 TGTGCCAGTAGTATAGCCGGGAGGGCCTCCTACTACGAGCAGTACTTC CASSIAGRASYYEQYF
. TRBJ1-5 15 . TRBV7-9 TGTGCCAGCAGTTTCCATCCAGGGGAGGATCAGCCCCAGCATTTT CASSFHPGEDQPQHF